Here is one T cell receptor beta chain with its context. Its antigen is unidentified. The length of the CDR3 is 14 residues. The V gene lost 2 bases and the J gene lost 4 bases, with 9 bases spanning the gap. Germline CDR1 is MNHEY and CDR2 is SVGAGI. The sample is drawn from a study of identical twins. The cDNA had a unique molecular identifier and a template-switch universal primer site. TCRdb reprocessed the 5' RACE reads with MiXCR, giving one entry per CDR3 protein. The table lists hundreds of thousands of distinct CDR3 sequences, more than 9% of them singletons. Findings and limits, study-wide: Out-of-frame TCR alpha sharing observed in monozygotic twins exceeded model estimates. Abundant beta clonotypes from cord blood bore fewer insertions; memory repertoires lacked this pattern.

Another study also made use of these data, one on yellow fever vaccine responses in identical twins. In that study: Twins showed a vaccine T cell response that reportedly seemed partly convergent, partly personalized.

The origin of this receptor is a woman between 18 and 29 years old in good health. The rearrangement links TRBV6-5 to TRBJ2-1; no definite D call. Sequencing was carried out using PBMCs. The CDR3 nucleotides are TGTGCCAGCAGTTACGGGTCCCTTTACAATGAGCAGTTCTTC. Protein sequence: CASSYGSLYNEQFF.